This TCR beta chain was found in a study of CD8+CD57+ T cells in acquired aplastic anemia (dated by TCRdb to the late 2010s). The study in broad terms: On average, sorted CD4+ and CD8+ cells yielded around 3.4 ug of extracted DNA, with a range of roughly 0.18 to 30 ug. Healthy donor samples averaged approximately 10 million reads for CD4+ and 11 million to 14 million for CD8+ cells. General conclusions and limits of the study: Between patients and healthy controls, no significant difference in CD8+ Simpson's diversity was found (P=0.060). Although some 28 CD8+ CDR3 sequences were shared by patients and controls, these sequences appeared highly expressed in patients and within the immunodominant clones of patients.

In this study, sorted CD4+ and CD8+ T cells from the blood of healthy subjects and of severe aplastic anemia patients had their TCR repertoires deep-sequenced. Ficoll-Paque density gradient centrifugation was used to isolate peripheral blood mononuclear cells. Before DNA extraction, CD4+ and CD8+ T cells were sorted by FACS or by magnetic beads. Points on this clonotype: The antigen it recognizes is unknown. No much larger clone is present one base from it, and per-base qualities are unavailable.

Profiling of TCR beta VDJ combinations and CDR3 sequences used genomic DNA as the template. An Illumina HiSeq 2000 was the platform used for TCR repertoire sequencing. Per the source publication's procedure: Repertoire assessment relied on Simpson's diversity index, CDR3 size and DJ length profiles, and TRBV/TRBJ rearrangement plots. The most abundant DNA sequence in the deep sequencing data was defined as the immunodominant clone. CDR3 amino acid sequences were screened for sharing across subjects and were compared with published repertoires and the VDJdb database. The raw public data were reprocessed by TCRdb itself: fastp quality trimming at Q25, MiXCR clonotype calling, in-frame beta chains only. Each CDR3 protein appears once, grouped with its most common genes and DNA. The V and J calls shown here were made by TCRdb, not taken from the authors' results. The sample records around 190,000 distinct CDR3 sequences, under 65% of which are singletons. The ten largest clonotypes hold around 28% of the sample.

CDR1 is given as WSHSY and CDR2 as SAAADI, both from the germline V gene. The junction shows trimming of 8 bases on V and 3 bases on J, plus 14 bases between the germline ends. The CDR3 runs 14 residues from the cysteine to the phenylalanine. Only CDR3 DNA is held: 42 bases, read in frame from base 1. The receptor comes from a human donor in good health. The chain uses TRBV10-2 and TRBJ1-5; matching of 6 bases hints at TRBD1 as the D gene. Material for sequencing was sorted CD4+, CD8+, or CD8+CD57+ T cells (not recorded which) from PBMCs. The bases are TGCGCCAGCTCACCTCAGGGGTTCAATCAGCCCCAGCATTTT. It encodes CASSPQGFNQPQHF.